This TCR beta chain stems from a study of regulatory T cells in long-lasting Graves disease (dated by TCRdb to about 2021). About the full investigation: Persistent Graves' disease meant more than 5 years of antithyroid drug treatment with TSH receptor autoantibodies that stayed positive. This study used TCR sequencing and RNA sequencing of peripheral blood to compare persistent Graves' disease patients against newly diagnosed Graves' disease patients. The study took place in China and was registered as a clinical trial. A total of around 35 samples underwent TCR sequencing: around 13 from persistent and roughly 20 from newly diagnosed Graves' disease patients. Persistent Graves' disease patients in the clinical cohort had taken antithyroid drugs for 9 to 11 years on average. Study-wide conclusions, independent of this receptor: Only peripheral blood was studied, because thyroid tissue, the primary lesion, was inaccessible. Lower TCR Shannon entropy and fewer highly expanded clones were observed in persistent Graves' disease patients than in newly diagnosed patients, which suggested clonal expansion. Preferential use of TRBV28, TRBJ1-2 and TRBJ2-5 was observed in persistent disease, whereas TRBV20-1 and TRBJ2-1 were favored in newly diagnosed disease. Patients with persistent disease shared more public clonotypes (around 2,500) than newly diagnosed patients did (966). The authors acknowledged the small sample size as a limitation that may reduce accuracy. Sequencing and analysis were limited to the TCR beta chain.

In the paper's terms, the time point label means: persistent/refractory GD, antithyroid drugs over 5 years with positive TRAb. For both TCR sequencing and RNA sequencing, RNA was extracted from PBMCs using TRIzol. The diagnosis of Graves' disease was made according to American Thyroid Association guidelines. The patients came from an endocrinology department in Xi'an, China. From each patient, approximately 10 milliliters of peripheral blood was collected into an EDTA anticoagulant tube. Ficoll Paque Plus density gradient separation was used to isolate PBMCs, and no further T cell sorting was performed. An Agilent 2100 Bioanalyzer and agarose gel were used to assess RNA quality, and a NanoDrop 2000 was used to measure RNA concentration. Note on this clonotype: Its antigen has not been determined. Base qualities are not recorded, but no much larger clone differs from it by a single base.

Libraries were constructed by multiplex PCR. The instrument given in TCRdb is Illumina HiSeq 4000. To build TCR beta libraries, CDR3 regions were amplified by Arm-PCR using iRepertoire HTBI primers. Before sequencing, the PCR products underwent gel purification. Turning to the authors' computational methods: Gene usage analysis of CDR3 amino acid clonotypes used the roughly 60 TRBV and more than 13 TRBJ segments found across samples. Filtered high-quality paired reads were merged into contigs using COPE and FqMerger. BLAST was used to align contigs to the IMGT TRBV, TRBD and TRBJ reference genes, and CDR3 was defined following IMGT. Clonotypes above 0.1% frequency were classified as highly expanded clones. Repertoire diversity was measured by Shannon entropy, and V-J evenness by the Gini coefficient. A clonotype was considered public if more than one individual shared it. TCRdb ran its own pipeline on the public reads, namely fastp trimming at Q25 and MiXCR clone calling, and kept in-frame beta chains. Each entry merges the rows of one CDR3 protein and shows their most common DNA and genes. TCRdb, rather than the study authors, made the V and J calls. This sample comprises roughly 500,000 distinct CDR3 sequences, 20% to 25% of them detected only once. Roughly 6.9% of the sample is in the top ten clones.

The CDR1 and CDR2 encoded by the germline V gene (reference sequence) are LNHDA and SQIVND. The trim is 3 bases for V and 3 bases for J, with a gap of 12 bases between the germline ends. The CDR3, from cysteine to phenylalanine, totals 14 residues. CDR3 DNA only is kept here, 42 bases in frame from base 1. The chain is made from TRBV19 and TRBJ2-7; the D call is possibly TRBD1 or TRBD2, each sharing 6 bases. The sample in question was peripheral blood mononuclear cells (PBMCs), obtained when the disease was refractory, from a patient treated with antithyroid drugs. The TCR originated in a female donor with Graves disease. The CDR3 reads CASSMAGHYYEQYF. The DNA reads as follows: TGTGCCAGTAGTATGGCGGGACACTACTACGAGCAGTACTTC.